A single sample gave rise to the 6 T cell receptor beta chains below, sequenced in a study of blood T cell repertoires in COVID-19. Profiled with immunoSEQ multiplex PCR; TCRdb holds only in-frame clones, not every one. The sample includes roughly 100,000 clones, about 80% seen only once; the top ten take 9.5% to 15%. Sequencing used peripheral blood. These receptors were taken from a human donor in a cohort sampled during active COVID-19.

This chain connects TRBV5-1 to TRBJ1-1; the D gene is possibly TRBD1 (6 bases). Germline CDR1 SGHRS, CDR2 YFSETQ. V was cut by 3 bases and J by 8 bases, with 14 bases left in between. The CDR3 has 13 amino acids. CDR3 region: CASSWGGGPEAFF. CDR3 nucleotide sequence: TGCGCCAGCAGCTGGGGCGGGGGCCCGGAAGCTTTCTTT.

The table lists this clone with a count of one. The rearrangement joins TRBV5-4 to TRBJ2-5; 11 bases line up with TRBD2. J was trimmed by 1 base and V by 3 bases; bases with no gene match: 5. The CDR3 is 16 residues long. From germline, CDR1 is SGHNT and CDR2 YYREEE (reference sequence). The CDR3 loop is CASSSRLAGRQETQYF. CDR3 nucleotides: TGTGCCAGCAGCTCGAGACTAGCGGGACGCCAAGAGACCCAGTACTTC.

Here the CDR3 DNA reads TGTGCCGGACTCTTGGGGCTAGCGGATGAGCAGTTCTTC. As protein: CAGLLGLADEQFF. The V gene is TRBV2, the J gene TRBJ2-1, with TRBD2 matching 7 bases. The germline V gene has CDR1 SNHLY and CDR2 FYNNEI. The CDR3 extends over 13 amino acids. V was clipped by 11 bases and J by 8 bases; unmatched bases: 12.

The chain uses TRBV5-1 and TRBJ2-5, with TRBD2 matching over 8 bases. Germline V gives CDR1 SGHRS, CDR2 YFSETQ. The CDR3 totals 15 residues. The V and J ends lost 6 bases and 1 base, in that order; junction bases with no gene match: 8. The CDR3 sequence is CASTTRGGIQETQYF. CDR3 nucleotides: TGCGCCAGCACCACGCGCGGGGGGATCCAAGAGACCCAGTACTTC.

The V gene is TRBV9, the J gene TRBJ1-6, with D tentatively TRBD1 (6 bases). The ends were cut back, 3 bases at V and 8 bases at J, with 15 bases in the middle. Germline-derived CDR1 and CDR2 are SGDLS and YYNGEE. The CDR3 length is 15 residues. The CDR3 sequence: CASSASGQSDSPLHF. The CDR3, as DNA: TGTGCCAGCAGCGCTTCGGGACAAAGCGATTCACCCCTCCACTTT.

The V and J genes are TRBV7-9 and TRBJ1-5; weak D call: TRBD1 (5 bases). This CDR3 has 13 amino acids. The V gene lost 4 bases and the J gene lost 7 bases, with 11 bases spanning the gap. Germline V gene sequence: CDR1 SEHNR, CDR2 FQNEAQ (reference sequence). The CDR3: CASSSQGLQPQHF. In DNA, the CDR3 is TGTGCCAGCAGCTCGCAGGGTCTACAGCCCCAGCATTTT.